Listed below are T cell receptor beta chains from one sample, sequenced in a study of T-cell memory formation after mild COVID-19. One entry per CDR3 protein, called by TCRdb with MiXCR from the 5' RACE reads. The table includes under 85,000 distinct CDR3 sequences, about 14% detected once. Sequenced material: PBMCs or a T cell subset sorted from them (not recorded which). These receptor sequences come from an adult woman who had mild COVID-19 (a few samples of this study predate the infection). Cell type and time point are not known. The CDR3 runs from the conserved cysteine through the conserved F or W. Each record gives: V gene, clone size, D gene, J gene, CDR3 DNA, CDR3 protein. A D gene is named only where the DNA matches it firmly. The size of a clone is reported for some rows only, either as once, few or many, or as a class for expanded clones.

TRBV29-1	-	-	TRBJ2-3	TGCAGCGTTCAAGTCCCTGGGCCACCAGATACGCAGTATTTT	CSVQVPGPPDTQYF
TRBV7-9	many	-	TRBJ2-3	TGTGCCAGCAGCCCCCCTCCCTCCCATACGCAGTATTTT	CASSPPPSHTQYF
TRBV4-2	few	TRBD2	TRBJ2-7	TGTGCCAGCAGCCAAGAAGCAGCGGGAGGCTCCTACGAGCAGTACTTC	CASSQEAAGGSYEQYF
TRBV7-6	-	TRBD2	TRBJ2-7	TGTGCCAGCAGCGAAGGGCCTAGCGGGGGGAGCTCCTACGAGCAGTACTTC	CASSEGPSGGSSYEQYF
TRBV24-1	few	-	TRBJ2-2	TGTGCCACCAGTGATTTAGGGGACCGCGGGGAGCTGTTTTTT	CATSDLGDRGELFF
TRBV5-4	few	TRBD2	TRBJ2-1	TGTGCCAGCAGCTTAACAGCGGGGGGCGATGAGCAGTTCTTC	CASSLTAGGDEQFF
TRBV5-5	-	-	TRBJ2-7	TGTGCCAGCAGCCTGGACGTAGCCTACGAGCAGTACTTC	CASSLDVAYEQYF
TRBV20-1	few	-	TRBJ1-1	TGCAGTGCGCCCAGGCCCAACAGGGAGAACACTGAAGCTTTCTTT	CSAPRPNRENTEAFF
TRBV5-6	-	-	TRBJ2-4	TGTGCCAGCAGCTTGGGCCCAGCCAAAAACATTCAGTACTTC	CASSLGPAKNIQYF
TRBV7-9	few	TRBD2	TRBJ2-7	TGTGCCAGCAGCTCCGGACTAGCGGTCTGGTTCGAGCAGTACTTC	CASSSGLAVWFEQYF
TRBV19	-	-	TRBJ2-7	TGTGCCAGTAGTATAGCGCAGACCTACGAGCAGTACTTC	CASSIAQTYEQYF
TRBV7-9	-	-	TRBJ1-2	TGTGCCAGCAGCTTGCTTACTTTAAACGGGGGGTCTTATGGCTACACCTTC	CASSLLTLNGGSYGYTF
TRBV5-1	-	TRBD2	TRBJ2-1	TGCGCCAGCAGCTTGCGACTAGCTCCCAATGAGCAGTTCTTC	CASSLRLAPNEQFF
TRBV12-3/TRBV12-4	few	-	TRBJ2-5	TGTGCCACCCGGGGTAGGGCGGCGGAAGAGACCCAGTACTTC	CATRGRAAEETQYF
TRBV5-1	few	TRBD1	TRBJ2-3	TGCGCCAGCAGCTTGGGGACAGGGACCGGAACGACAGATACGCAGTATTTT	CASSLGTGTGTTDTQYF
TRBV20-1	few	-	TRBJ1-1	TGCAGTGCTCCGGAAGTCGACAGGTACACTGAAGCTTTCTTT	CSAPEVDRYTEAFF
TRBV27	-	TRBD1	TRBJ2-1	TGTGCCAGCGGACCGACAGGGGCTCTACGGCGGTTCTTC	CASGPTGALRRFF
TRBV19	few	-	TRBJ1-1	TGTGCCAGTAGTATCCCAGGGCTGAACACTGAAGCTTTCTTT	CASSIPGLNTEAFF
TRBV29-1	-	-	TRBJ1-2	TGCAGCGTTCTTCGACAAGATGGCTACACCTTC	CSVLRQDGYTF
TRBV12-3/TRBV12-4	-	TRBD1	TRBJ2-6	TGTGCCAGCCGTGACCACCCGGGACAGGGGCGATCTGGGGCCAACGTCCTGACTTTC	CASRDHPGQGRSGANVLTF
TRBV7-7	few	TRBD2	TRBJ2-7	TGTGCCAGCAGCAGCCTAGGGACTAGCGGTCCCTACGAGCAGTACTTC	CASSSLGTSGPYEQYF
TRBV7-3	-	-	TRBJ1-2	TGTGCCAGCAGCTTAAAGGCAGGGTATGGCTACACCTTC	CASSLKAGYGYTF
TRBV9	-	TRBD1	TRBJ2-7	TGTGCCAGCAGCCCAATGGGGGGACAGGGTGTCTACGAGCAGTACTTC	CASSPMGGQGVYEQYF
TRBV12-3/TRBV12-4	-	TRBD2	TRBJ2-2	TGTGCCAGCAATTACCCCCTCGCGGGAGCCGCGGACGGGGAGCTGTTTTTT	CASNYPLAGAADGELFF
TRBV6-5	-	TRBD1	TRBJ1-4	TGTGCCAGCAGTAAAGGACAGGGTGGTGAAAAACTGTTTTTT	CASSKGQGGEKLFF
TRBV6-5	many	-	TRBJ2-7	TGTGCCAGCAGTTACACGCAGGACGGATACTACGAGCAGTACTTC	CASSYTQDGYYEQYF
TRBV12-3/TRBV12-4	few	-	TRBJ2-7	TGTGCCAGCAGTTTTGGGGGCCCATCGTACGAGCAGTACTTC	CASSFGGPSYEQYF
TRBV27	-	-	TRBJ2-1	TGTGCCAGCAGGGAGCTCCTTAGCTCCTACAATGAGCAGTTCTTC	CASRELLSSYNEQFF
TRBV4-3	-	-	TRBJ1-2	TGCGCCAGCAGCCAAGAGAGGGAGGGGTACTATGGCTACACCTTC	CASSQEREGYYGYTF
TRBV6-6	-	TRBD2	TRBJ2-3	TGTGCCAGCAGTTCCATACTAGCGGCCGACACAGATACGCAGTATTTT	CASSSILAADTDTQYF
TRBV9	-	-	TRBJ2-1	TGTGCCAGCAGCGAAGGACTCCACAATGAGCAGTTCTTC	CASSEGLHNEQFF
TRBV29-1	few	-	TRBJ1-4	TGCAGCGTTGAGGGGGCGACTAATGAAAAACTGTTTTTT	CSVEGATNEKLFF
TRBV4-2	-	TRBD1	TRBJ1-1	TGTGCCAGCAGCCCCGGGACAGGGCCCACTGAAGCTTTCTTT	CASSPGTGPTEAFF
TRBV6-5	-	-	TRBJ2-2	TGTGCCAGCAGTTACTCGCAAAGTGACACCGGGGAGCTGTTTTTT	CASSYSQSDTGELFF
TRBV20-1	few	TRBD1	TRBJ2-3	TGCAGTGCCGGGGACAGTAAGCAGTATTTT	CSAGDSKQYF
TRBV13	-	-	TRBJ2-2	TGTGCCAGCAGCCTGTTTAATGAGAACACCGGGGAGCTGTTTTTT	CASSLFNENTGELFF
TRBV6-6	few	TRBD2	TRBJ2-2	TGTGCCAGCAGTTACTCAACTAGCGGGGGGGTTTACACCGGGGAGCTGTTTTTT	CASSYSTSGGVYTGELFF
TRBV7-9	few	-	TRBJ2-3	TGTGCCAGCAGCTCCTTCGGCATCGATATCACAGATACGCAGTATTTT	CASSSFGIDITDTQYF
TRBV24-1	-	TRBD1	TRBJ2-2	TGTGCCACCAGTGATTTAGGACAGGGGGCGAACACCGGGGAGCTGTTTTTT	CATSDLGQGANTGELFF
TRBV6-4	-	-	TRBJ1-1	TGTGCCAGCAGGCGGACGGAAAACACTGAAGCTTTCTTT	CASRRTENTEAFF
TRBV20-1	-	-	TRBJ2-5	TGCAGTGCTAGAGTGCAGGGCTGGGCAGAGACCCAGTACTTC	CSARVQGWAETQYF
TRBV7-8	-	TRBD2	TRBJ2-3	TGTGCCAGCAGCTGGGAGTCCGGGACTAGCGCAGATACGCAGTATTTT	CASSWESGTSADTQYF
TRBV7-6	few	-	TRBJ2-3	TGTGCCAGCAGCCGAGCCCCCACAGATACGCAGTATTTT	CASSRAPTDTQYF
TRBV30	few	TRBD2	TRBJ2-3	TGTGCCTGGAGTCTAGCGGGAAGCACAGATACGCAGTATTTT	CAWSLAGSTDTQYF
TRBV20-1	few	TRBD2	TRBJ2-3	TGCAGTGCTAGCCCTCCGGGACTAGCGTTCTCGTCAGATACGCAGTATTTT	CSASPPGLAFSSDTQYF
TRBV5-6	few	-	TRBJ2-2	TGTGCCAGCGGGCTGGCGGGGAAAAACACCGGGGAGCTGTTTTTT	CASGLAGKNTGELFF